The T cell receptor (beta chain) under discussion was sequenced for a study of blood T cell repertoires in COVID-19. Turning to the study itself: Samples taken during acute and convalescent COVID-19 were collected in the United States, Italy and Spain. Sources were T cells, B-cell-depleted T cells, or PBMCs; the material itself was cDNA or gDNA.

The assay was immunoSEQ multiplex PCR, and TCRdb's table has in-frame clones only and misses some. The table lists about 260,000 clones, 85% to 90% of them singletons, with about 4% in the top ten. The CDR3 covers 14 residues. Trimming pared 3 bases from V and 4 bases from J, leaving 13 bases between. Germline V CDR1 and CDR2: GTSNPN, SVGIG (reference sequence). The receptor comes from a man between 18 and 35 years old with active or convalescent COVID-19. The chain recombines TRBV30 with TRBJ2-4; D is perhaps TRBD1 (5 bases). Sequencing was carried out using peripheral blood. The CDR3 loop reads CAWSPWGVKNIQYF. In DNA form, the CDR3 reads TGTGCCTGGAGCCCCTGGGGCGTAAAAAACATTCAGTACTTC.